The sequence of this T cell receptor (beta chain) was determined in a study of metastatic and nonmetastatic thyroid tumors. About the research overall: The comparison covered peripheral blood and tumor or nodule tissue in malignant and benign thyroid patients. Study observations and caveats: Across blood and tumor, TCR beta diversity in malignant thyroid tumors was reportedly significantly higher than in benign nodules.

In the original processing: A papillary thyroid cancer distant-metastasis classifier was built from CDR3 differences across clinicopathological groups. TCRdb reassembled clones from the PCR reads with MiXCR. The authors' filters were not applied to this entry. The data contain about 40,000 clones, 18% of them singletons. Trimming cost V 6 bases and J 8 bases; bases outside gene matches: 11. Germline loops: CDR1 MDHEN, CDR2 SYDVKM. The CDR3 sequence is 16 residues long. Patients had received no treatment of any kind before thyroid surgery. This clone appeared many times. Its target is not known. This clonotype originated in a female donor with papillary thyroid cancer or a benign thyroid nodule (not recorded which). Some clones in this sample may be carry-over from other donors' samples. V gene TRBV28 combines with J gene TRBJ2-1; 12 nucleotides match TRBD1. Material for sequencing was tumor tissue. This CDR3 is CASRLSVGTGGYEQFF. In DNA form, the CDR3 reads TGTGCCAGCAGGCTCTCGGTCGGGACAGGGGGCTATGAGCAGTTCTTC. Variable domain in full (rest from reference TRBV28 and TRBJ2-1): DVKVTQSSRYLVKRTGEKVFLECVQDMDHENMFWYRQDPGLGLRLIYFSYDVKMKEKGDIPEGYSVSREKKERFSLILESASTNQTSMYLCASRLSVGTGGYEQFFGPGTRLTVL.